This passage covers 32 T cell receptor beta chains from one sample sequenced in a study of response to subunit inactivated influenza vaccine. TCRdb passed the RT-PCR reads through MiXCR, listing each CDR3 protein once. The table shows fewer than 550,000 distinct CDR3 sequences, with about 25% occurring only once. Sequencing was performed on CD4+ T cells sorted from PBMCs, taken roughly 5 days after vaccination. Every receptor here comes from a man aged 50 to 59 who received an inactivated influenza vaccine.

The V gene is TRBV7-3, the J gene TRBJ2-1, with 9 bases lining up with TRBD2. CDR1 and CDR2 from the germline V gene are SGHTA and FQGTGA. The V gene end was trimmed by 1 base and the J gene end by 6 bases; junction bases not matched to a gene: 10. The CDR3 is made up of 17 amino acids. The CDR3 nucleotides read TGTGCCAGCAGCTTAATGGCGGGAGGGCTTTCGGGCAATGAGCAGTTCTTC. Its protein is CASSLMAGGLSGNEQFF. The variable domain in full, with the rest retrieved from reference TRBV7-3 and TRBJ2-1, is GAGVSQTPSNKVTEKGKYVELRCDPISGHTALYWYRQSLGQGPEFLIYFQGTGAADDSGLPNDRFFAVRPEGSVSTLKIQRTERGDSAVYLCASSLMAGGLSGNEQFFGPGTRLTVL.

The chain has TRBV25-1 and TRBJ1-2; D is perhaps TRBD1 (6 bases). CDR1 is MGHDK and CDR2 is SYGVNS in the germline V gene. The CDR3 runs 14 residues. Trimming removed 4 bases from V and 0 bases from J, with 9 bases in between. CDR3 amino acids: CASSGDTTNYGYTF. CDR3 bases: TGTGCCAGCAGTGGGGACACTACTAACTATGGCTACACCTTC.

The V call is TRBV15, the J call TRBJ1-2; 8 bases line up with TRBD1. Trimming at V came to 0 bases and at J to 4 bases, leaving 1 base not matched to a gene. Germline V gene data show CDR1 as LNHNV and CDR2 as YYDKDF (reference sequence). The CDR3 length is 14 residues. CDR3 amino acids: CATSRDGTGYGYTF. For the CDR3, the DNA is TGTGCCACCAGCAGAGACGGGACAGGCTATGGCTACACCTTC.

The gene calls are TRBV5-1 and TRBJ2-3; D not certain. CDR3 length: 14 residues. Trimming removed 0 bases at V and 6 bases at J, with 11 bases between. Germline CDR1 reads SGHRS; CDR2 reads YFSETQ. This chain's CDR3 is CASSLANMGDTQYF. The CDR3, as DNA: TGCGCCAGCAGCTTGGCCAATATGGGGGATACGCAGTATTTT.

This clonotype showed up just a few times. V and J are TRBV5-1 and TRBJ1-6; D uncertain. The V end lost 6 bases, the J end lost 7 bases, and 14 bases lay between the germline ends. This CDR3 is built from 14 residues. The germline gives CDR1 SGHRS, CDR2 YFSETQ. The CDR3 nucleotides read TGCGCCAGCACCCTTGAAGACGTAAATTCACCCCTCCACTTT. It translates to CASTLEDVNSPLHF.

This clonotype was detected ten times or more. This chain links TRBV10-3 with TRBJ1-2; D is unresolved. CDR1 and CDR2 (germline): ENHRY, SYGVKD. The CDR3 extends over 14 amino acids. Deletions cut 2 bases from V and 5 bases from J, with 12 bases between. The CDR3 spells CAISEPRARYGYTF. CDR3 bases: TGTGCCATCAGTGAGCCAAGGGCGCGGTATGGCTACACCTTC.

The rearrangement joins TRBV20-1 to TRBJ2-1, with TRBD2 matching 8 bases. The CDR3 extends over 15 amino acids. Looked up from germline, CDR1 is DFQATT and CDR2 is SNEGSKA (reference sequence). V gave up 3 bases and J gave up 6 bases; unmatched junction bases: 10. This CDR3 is CSASLSGSGGNEQFF. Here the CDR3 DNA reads TGCAGTGCTAGTCTGAGCGGGAGCGGGGGCAATGAGCAGTTCTTC.

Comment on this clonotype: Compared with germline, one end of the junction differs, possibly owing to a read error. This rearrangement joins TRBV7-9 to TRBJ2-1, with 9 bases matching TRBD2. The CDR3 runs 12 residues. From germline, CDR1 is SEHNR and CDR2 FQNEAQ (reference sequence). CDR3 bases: TGTGCCAGCAGCCTAGCGGGAAGGGAGCAGTTCTTC. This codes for CASSLAGREQFF.

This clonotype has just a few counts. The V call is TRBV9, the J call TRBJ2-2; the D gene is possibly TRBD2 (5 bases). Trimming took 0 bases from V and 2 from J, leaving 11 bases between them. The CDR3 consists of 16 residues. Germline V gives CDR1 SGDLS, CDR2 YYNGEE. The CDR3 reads CASSVAMAGNTGELFF. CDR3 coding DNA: TGTGCCAGCAGCGTAGCTATGGCGGGCAACACCGGGGAGCTGTTTTTT.

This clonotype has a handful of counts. The CDR3: CSAGDLRNTGELFF. Written as DNA, the CDR3 is TGCAGTGCTGGGGACCTCAGGAACACCGGGGAGCTGTTTTTT. The rearrangement joins TRBV20-1 to TRBJ2-2; D may be TRBD1 or TRBD2 (5 bases each). This CDR3 is built from 14 residues. Trimming took off 5 bases at V and 1 base at J, with 11 bases between the two ends. The V gene's germline CDR1 is DFQATT and CDR2 SNEGSKA (reference sequence).

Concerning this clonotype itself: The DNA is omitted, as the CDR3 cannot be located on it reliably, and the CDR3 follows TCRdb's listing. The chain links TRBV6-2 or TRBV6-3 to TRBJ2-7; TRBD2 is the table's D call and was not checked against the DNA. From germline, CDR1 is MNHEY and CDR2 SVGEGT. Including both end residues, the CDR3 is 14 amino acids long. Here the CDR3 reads CASSSSGGFYEQYF.

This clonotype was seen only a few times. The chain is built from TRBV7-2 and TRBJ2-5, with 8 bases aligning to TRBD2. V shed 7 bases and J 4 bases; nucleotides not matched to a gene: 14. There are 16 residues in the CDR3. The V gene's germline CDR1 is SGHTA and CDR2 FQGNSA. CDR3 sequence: CASKKELAVDTETQYF. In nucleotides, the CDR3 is TGTGCCAGCAAGAAGGAACTAGCGGTTGATACAGAGACCCAGTACTTC.

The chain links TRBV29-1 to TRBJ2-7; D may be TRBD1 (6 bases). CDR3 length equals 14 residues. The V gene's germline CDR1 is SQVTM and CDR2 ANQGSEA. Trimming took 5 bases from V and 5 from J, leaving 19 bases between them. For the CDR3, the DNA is TGCAGCGTTTACCCCAAAACAGGGAACAACGAGCAGTACTTC. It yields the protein CSVYPKTGNNEQYF.

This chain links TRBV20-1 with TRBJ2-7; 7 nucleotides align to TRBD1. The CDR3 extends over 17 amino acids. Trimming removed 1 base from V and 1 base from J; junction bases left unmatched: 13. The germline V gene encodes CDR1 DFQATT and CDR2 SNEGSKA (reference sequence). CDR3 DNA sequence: TGCAGTGCTAGAGGGGGACAGTCCCCTTTAAGGTCCTACGAGCAGTACTTC. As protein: CSARGGQSPLRSYEQYF.

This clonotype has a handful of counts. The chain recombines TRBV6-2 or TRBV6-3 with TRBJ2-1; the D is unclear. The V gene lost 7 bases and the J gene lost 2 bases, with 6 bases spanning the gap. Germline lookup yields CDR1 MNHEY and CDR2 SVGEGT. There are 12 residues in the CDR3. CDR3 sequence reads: CASMKTYNEQFF. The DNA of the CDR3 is TGTGCCAGCATGAAAACCTACAATGAGCAGTTCTTC.

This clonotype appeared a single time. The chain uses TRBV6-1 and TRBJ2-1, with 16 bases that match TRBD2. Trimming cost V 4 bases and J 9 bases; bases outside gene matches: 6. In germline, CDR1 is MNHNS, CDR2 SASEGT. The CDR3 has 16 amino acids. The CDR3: CASSAPGLAGGGEQFF. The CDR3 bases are TGTGCCAGCAGTGCCCCGGGACTAGCGGGAGGGGGTGAGCAGTTCTTC.

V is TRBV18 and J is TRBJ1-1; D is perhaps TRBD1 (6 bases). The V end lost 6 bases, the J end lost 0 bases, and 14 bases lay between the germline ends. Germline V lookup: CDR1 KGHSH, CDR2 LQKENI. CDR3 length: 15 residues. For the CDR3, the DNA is TGTGCCAGCTCCACCAGGCAGGGGTTGAACACTGAAGCTTTCTTT. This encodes CASSTRQGLNTEAFF.

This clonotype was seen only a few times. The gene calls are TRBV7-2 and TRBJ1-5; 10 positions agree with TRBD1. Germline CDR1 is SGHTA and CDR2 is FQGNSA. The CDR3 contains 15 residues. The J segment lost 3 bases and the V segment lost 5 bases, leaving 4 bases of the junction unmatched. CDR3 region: CASSPGTGVNQPQHF. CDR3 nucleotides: TGTGCCAGCAGCCCAGGGACAGGGGTCAATCAGCCCCAGCATTTT.

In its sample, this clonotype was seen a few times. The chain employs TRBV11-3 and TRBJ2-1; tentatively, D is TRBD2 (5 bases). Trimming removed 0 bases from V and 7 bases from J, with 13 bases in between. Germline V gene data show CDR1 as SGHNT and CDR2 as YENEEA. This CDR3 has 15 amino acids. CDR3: CASSLDGSSSNEQFF. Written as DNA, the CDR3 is TGTGCCAGCAGCTTAGATGGGTCTAGCTCGAATGAGCAGTTCTTC.

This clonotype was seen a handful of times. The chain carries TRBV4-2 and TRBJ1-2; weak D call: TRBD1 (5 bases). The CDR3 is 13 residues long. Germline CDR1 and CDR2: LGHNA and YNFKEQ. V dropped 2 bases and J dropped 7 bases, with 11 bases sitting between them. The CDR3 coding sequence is TGTGCCAGCAGCCAATCAGGGAGTGGTGGCTACACCTTC. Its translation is CASSQSGSGGYTF.

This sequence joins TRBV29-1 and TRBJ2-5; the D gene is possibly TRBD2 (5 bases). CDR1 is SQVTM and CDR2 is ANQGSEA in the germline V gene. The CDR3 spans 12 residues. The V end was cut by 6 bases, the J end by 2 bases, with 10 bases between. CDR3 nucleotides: TGCAGCGTCCAACGGGGTCAAGAGACCCAGTACTTC. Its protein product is CSVQRGQETQYF.

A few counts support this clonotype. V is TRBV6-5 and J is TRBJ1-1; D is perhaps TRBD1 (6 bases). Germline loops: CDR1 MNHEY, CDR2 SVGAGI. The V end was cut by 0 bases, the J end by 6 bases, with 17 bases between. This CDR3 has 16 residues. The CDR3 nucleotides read TGTGCCAGCAGTTACTCGACGGGGGCAGGACTTGCTGAAGCTTTCTTT. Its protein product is CASSYSTGAGLAEAFF.

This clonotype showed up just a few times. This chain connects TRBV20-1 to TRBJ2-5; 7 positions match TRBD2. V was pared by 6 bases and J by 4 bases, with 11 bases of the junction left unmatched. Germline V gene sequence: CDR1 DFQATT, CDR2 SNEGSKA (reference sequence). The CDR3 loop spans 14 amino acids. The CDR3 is CSAKSGISTETQYF. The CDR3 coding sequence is TGCAGTGCCAAGAGCGGGATTAGTACAGAGACCCAGTACTTC.

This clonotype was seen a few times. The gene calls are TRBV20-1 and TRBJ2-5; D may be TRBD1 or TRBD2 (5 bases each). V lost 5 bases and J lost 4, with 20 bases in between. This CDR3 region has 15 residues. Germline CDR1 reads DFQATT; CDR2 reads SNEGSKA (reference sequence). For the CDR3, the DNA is TGCAGTGCTCGGGCGGGCTCCGGGGCCGGAGAGACCCAGTACTTC. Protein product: CSARAGSGAGETQYF.

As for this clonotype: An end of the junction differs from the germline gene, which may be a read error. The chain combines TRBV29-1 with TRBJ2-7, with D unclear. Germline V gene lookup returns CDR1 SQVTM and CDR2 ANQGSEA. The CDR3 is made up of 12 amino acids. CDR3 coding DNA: TGCAGCGTTGAAAGGGCCGGGTACGGGCAGTACTTC. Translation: CSVERAGYGQYF.

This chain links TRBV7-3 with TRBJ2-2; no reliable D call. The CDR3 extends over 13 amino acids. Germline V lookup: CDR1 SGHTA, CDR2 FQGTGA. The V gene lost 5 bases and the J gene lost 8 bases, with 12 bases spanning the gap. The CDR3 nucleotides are TGTGCCAGCAGCCCATTCCGAGGAGGGGAGCTGTTTTTT. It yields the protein CASSPFRGGELFF.

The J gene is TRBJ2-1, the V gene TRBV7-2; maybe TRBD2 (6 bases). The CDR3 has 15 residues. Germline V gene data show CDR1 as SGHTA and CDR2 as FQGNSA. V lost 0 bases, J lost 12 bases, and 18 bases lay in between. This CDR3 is CASSLAGLPPIPQFF. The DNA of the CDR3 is TGTGCCAGCAGCTTAGCGGGACTGCCCCCTATCCCGCAGTTCTTC. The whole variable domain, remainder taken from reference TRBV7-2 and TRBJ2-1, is GAGVSQSPSNKVTEKGKDVELRCDPISGHTALYWYRQSLGQGLEFLIYFQGNSAPDKSGLPSDRFSAERTGGSVSTLTIQRTQQEDSAVYLCASSLAGLPPIPQFFGPGTRLTVL.

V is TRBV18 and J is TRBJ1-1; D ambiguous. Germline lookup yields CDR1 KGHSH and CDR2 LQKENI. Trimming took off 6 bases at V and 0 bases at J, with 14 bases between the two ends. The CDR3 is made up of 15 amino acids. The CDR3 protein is CASSREDGVNTEAFF. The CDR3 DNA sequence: TGTGCCAGCTCGCGAGAGGACGGTGTGAACACTGAAGCTTTCTTT.

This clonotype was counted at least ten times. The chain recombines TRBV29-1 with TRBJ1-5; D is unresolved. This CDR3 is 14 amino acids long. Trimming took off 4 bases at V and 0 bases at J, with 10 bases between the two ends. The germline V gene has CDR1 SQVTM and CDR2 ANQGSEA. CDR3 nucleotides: TGCAGCGTTGCGGTCACTAATAGCAATCAGCCCCAGCATTTT. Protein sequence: CSVAVTNSNQPQHF.

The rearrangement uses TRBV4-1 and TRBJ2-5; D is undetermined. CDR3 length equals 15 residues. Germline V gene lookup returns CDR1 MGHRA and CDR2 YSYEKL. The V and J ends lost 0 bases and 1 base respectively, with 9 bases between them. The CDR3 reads CASSQEFSVQETQYF. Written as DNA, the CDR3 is TGCGCCAGCAGCCAAGAGTTCAGCGTCCAAGAGACCCAGTACTTC.

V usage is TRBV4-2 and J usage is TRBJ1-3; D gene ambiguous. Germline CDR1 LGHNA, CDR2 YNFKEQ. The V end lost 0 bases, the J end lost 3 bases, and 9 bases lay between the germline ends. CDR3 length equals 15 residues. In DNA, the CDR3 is TGTGCCAGCAGCCAAGATATGGGGTTTGGAAACACCATATATTTT. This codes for CASSQDMGFGNTIYF.

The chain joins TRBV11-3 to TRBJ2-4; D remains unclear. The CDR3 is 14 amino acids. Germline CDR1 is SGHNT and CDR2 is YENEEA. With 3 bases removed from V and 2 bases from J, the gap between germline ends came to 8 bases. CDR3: CASSFGQTKNIQYF. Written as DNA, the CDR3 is TGTGCCAGCAGCTTCGGCCAGACCAAAAACATTCAGTACTTC.